The 30 T cell receptor beta chains below all came from one sample that was sequenced in a study of type 1 and type 2 diabetes patients. PCR was run on genomic DNA. The TCR beta CDR3 region was amplified using 30 forward and 13 reverse primers. TCRdb reanalysed the multiplex PCR reads using MiXCR and keeps one entry per CDR3 protein. The sample shows a few hundred thousand distinct CDR3 sequences, roughly 50% of them seen only once. What was sequenced was peripheral blood mononuclear cells (PBMCs). These receptors were obtained from a man younger than 35 with type 2 diabetes.

J is TRBJ2-1 and V is TRBV28; TRBD2 matches 10 bases. With 3 bases clipped from V and 6 bases from J, the junction kept 8 bases outside the gene matches. The CDR3 extends over 16 amino acids. In germline, CDR1 is MDHEN, CDR2 SYDVKM. The CDR3 reads CASSFWASGGGNEQFF. The CDR3 nucleotides read TGTGCCAGCAGTTTTTGGGCCAGCGGGGGGGGCAATGAGCAGTTCTTC.

This clonotype was observed many times. The chain couples TRBV19 to TRBJ1-1; the match to TRBD1 covers 9 bases. With 3 bases clipped from V and 1 base from J, the junction kept 0 bases outside the gene matches. CDR3 size: 14 residues. Germline CDR1 and CDR2: LNHDA and SQIVND (reference sequence). The CDR3 coding sequence is TGTGCCAGTAGTATGGGACAGGGGAACACTGAAGCTTTCTTT. This encodes CASSMGQGNTEAFF.

This clonotype has only a few counts. The chain carries TRBV20-1 and TRBJ2-3, with 10 bases aligning to TRBD2. V shed 0 bases, J shed 1 base, and the junction held 1 base outside the gene matches. Germline CDR1 is DFQATT and CDR2 is SNEGSKA (reference sequence). There are 15 residues in the CDR3. In DNA, the CDR3 is TGCAGTGCTAGAGATGGGACTAGCGGCACAGATACGCAGTATTTT. Its translation: CSARDGTSGTDTQYF.

The chain links TRBV30 to TRBJ2-7; no clear D gene. The germline V gene encodes CDR1 GTSNPN and CDR2 SVGIG (reference sequence). The CDR3 totals 13 residues. The V and J ends lost 5 bases and 3 bases respectively, with 14 bases between them. Written as DNA, the CDR3 is TGTGCCTGGGCCAAGACACCGAGCTACGAGCAGTACTTC. It codes for CAWAKTPSYEQYF.

The chain is built from TRBV27 and TRBJ1-4; D ambiguous. V was cut by 3 bases and J by 7 bases, with 9 bases left in between. The germline CDR1 and CDR2 sequences are MNHEY and SMNVEV (reference sequence). The CDR3 consists of 13 residues. CDR3 in amino acids: CASSFMYGEKLFF. Written as DNA, the CDR3 is TGTGCCAGCAGTTTTATGTATGGTGAAAAACTGTTTTTT.

The chain uses TRBV2 and TRBJ1-2; D perhaps matches TRBD1 (6 bases). This CDR3 has 16 amino acids. Germline CDR1 reads SNHLY; CDR2 reads FYNNEI. The V gene lost 6 bases and the J gene lost 4 bases, with 21 bases spanning the gap. The CDR3 DNA follows: TGTGCCAGCAGGGCCCACACAGGGTTGGCTGTCTATGGCTACACCTTC. Translation gives CASRAHTGLAVYGYTF.

This clonotype was seen ten or more times. The chain combines TRBV2 with TRBJ2-5; 7 nucleotides line up with TRBD1. The germline V gene has CDR1 SNHLY and CDR2 FYNNEI. This CDR3 has 14 residues. After removal of 3 bases from V and 5 bases from J, the junction contained 6 bases not matched to a gene. In DNA, the CDR3 is TGTGCCAGCAGTGATTACAGGGGAGAGGAGACCCAGTACTTC. Residues: CASSDYRGEETQYF.

The rearrangement uses TRBV12-3 or TRBV12-4 and TRBJ2-7; D is uncertain. This CDR3 has 11 residues. V was trimmed by 3 bases and J by 4 bases, leaving 4 bases between them. The CDR3 region is CASSFEYEQYF. The CDR3 DNA reads as TGTGCCAGCAGTTTTGAGTACGAGCAGTACTTC.

In its sample, this clonotype was seen a few times. The chain is built from TRBV29-1 and TRBJ1-1, with D possibly being TRBD1 (5 bases). V lost 3 bases and J lost 4, with 12 bases in between. There are 13 residues in the CDR3. Germline CDR1 SQVTM, CDR2 ANQGSEA. CDR3 nucleotide sequence: TGCAGCGTTGATCCAGGGCCGGGCACTGAAGCTTTCTTT. Encoded protein: CSVDPGPGTEAFF.

A word on this clonotype: Compared with germline, one end of the junction differs, possibly owing to a read error. The chain couples TRBV7-2 to TRBJ2-2; 9 bases are shared with TRBD2. The CDR3 has 15 residues. Germline CDR1 is SGHTA and CDR2 is FQGNSA. The chain's CDR3 is CASSVAGVNTGELFF. The DNA of the CDR3 is TGTGCCAGCAGCGTAGCGGGGGTAAACACCGGGGAGCTGTTTTTT.

For the CDR3, the DNA is TGTGCCATCAGCACAGGGGGGGAACTTAACTATGGCTACACCTTC. It is translated as CAISTGGELNYGYTF. V usage is TRBV10-3 and J usage is TRBJ1-2, with 8 bases fitting TRBD1. The CDR3 contains 15 residues. CDR1 and CDR2 from the germline V gene are ENHRY and SYGVKD. V was clipped by 6 bases and J by 1 base; unmatched bases: 7.

This chain's CDR3 is CASSQAWGGPGLYEQYF. The CDR3 nucleotides are TGCGCCAGCAGCCAGGCATGGGGGGGCCCGGGGCTCTACGAGCAGTACTTC. The chain joins TRBV4-3 to TRBJ2-7; D is perhaps TRBD2 (7 bases). Between the trimmed V and J ends, which lost 3 bases and 3 bases, there was a span of 21 bases. This CDR3 is 17 amino acids long. From germline, CDR1 is LGHNA and CDR2 YSLEER.

V gene TRBV2 combines with J gene TRBJ2-7, with a weak D call TRBD1 (6 bases). V shed 9 bases and J shed 3 bases, with 15 bases lying between them. Germline CDR1 reads SNHLY; CDR2 reads FYNNEI. This CDR3 comprises 13 residues. DNA for the CDR3: TGTGCCAGAGCCGGGACATCGGGCTACGAGCAGTACTTC. Translated, it gives CARAGTSGYEQYF.

This clonotype was seen only a few times. CDR3 residues: CSARDKDRNYGYTF. The CDR3 coding sequence is TGCAGTGCTAGAGATAAAGACAGGAACTATGGCTACACCTTC. The V and J genes are TRBV20-1 and TRBJ1-2, with TRBD1 as a possible D gene (6 bases). Trimming removed 0 bases from V and 2 bases from J, with 10 bases in between. Germline assignment: CDR1 DFQATT and CDR2 SNEGSKA (reference sequence). The CDR3 contains 14 residues.

The chain has TRBV19 and TRBJ2-7; D is unclear. The CDR3 runs 13 residues. V was trimmed by 10 bases and J by 2 bases, leaving 15 bases between them. Germline lookup yields CDR1 LNHDA and CDR2 SQIVND (reference sequence). Written as DNA, the CDR3 is TGTGCCACCAGAGGACCGTACACCTACGAGCAGTACTTC. This translates into CATRGPYTYEQYF.

J is TRBJ2-1 and V is TRBV5-1, with 11 positions matching TRBD2. Trimming at V came to 2 bases and at J to 10 bases, leaving 11 bases not matched to a gene. This CDR3 is built from 16 residues. Germline assignment: CDR1 SGHRS and CDR2 YFSETQ. The CDR3 loop reads CASSFLLAGGVGEQFF. CDR3 nucleotides: TGCGCCAGCAGCTTCCTCCTAGCGGGGGGAGTAGGCGAGCAGTTCTTC.

V gene TRBV7-2 combines with J gene TRBJ1-1; 9 bases agree with TRBD1. J gave up 1 base and V 3 bases, and 6 bases lay outside the gene matches. Per the germline V gene, CDR1 is SGHTA and CDR2 is FQGNSA. This CDR3 spans 16 amino acids. The CDR3 DNA follows: TGTGCCAGCAGCTTCGGGACAGGGCCTTGGAACACTGAAGCTTTCTTT. This translates into CASSFGTGPWNTEAFF.

The chain has TRBV9 and TRBJ2-3; the match to TRBD2 covers 8 bases. The CDR3 totals 16 residues. Germline V CDR1 and CDR2: SGDLS, YYNGEE. The ends lost 0 bases at V and 14 bases at J; junction bases unmatched: 17. In DNA form, the CDR3 reads TGTGCCAGCAGCGTAGTCCGTAGCGGGGCGCAGGGGAGGGGGTATTTT. It translates to CASSVVRSGAQGRGYF.

The rearrangement uses TRBV12-3 or TRBV12-4 and TRBJ1-5; D is possibly TRBD1 (6 bases). With 7 bases removed from V and 4 bases from J, the gap between germline ends came to 14 bases. The CDR3 loop spans 14 amino acids. The CDR3 region is CASTLGQGNQPQHF. Written as DNA, the CDR3 is TGTGCCAGCACCTTGGGGCAGGGGAATCAGCCCCAGCATTTT.

The genes are TRBV10-3 and TRBJ1-6, with 7 bases fitting TRBD1. This CDR3 is built from 13 residues. V lost 6 bases to trimming and J lost 9 bases; unmatched junction nucleotides: 5. Germline CDR1 ENHRY, CDR2 SYGVKD. The CDR3 protein is CAIRTGSSSPLHF. In DNA form, the CDR3 reads TGTGCCATCAGGACAGGGAGTAGTTCACCCCTCCACTTT.

Only a few counts were recorded for this clonotype. This rearrangement joins TRBV27 to TRBJ2-2; tentatively, D is TRBD2 (6 bases). Trimming shortened V by 5 bases and J by 5 bases, and 15 bases separated the two germline ends. Germline assignment: CDR1 MNHEY and CDR2 SMNVEV (reference sequence). The CDR3 length is 15 residues. CDR3 nucleotides: TGTGCCAGCAGTCTGGCCGGGACTGCTACCGGGGAGCTGTTTTTT. This translates into CASSLAGTATGELFF.

This clonotype was seen only a few times. The V gene is TRBV29-1, the J gene TRBJ2-7, with a possible D match to TRBD1 (5 bases). The V and J ends lost 5 bases and 3 bases respectively, with 20 bases between them. CDR3 length equals 15 residues. Germline CDR1 SQVTM, CDR2 ANQGSEA. The CDR3 here is CSVPVYRLGSYEQYF. CDR3 coding DNA: TGCAGCGTTCCCGTTTACAGGTTGGGTAGCTACGAGCAGTACTTC.

The chain has TRBV27 and TRBJ2-1; tentatively, D is TRBD1 (6 bases). CDR1 is MNHEY, CDR2 SMNVEV, per germline (reference sequence). The CDR3 contains 14 residues. The germline V and J ends were trimmed by 7 bases and 4 bases, with 14 bases remaining between them. The CDR3 protein is CASTLSRGYNEQFF. The CDR3 nucleotides read TGTGCCAGCACCTTATCCAGGGGATACAATGAGCAGTTCTTC.

This clonotype was counted only a few times. The V and J genes are TRBV7-9 and TRBJ2-2; D call uncertain. Germline V gene sequence: CDR1 SEHNR, CDR2 FQNEAQ (reference sequence). CDR3 length: 14 residues. Trimming removed 0 bases at V and 4 bases at J, with 6 bases between. CDR3 loop: CASSLASATGELFF. The CDR3 DNA reads as TGTGCCAGCAGCTTAGCCAGCGCCACCGGGGAGCTGTTTTTT.

The V gene is TRBV2, the J gene TRBJ2-1, with D perhaps matching TRBD1 or TRBD2 (6 bases each). With 6 bases removed from V and 3 bases from J, the gap between germline ends came to 27 bases. In germline, CDR1 is SNHLY, CDR2 FYNNEI. CDR3 length equals 19 residues. The CDR3 is CASSLASQRRGTDYNEQFF. The CDR3 nucleotides are TGTGCCAGCAGCTTAGCTAGCCAGCGGAGGGGGACGGACTACAATGAGCAGTTCTTC.

The chain links TRBV20-1 to TRBJ1-5, with TRBD1 matching 9 bases. There are 15 residues in the CDR3. Germline lookup yields CDR1 DFQATT and CDR2 SNEGSKA (reference sequence). The V and J ends lost 0 bases and 6 bases, in that order; junction bases with no gene match: 6. Here the CDR3 reads CSARDADRGSQPQHF. CDR3 bases: TGCAGTGCTAGAGATGCGGACAGGGGAAGTCAGCCCCAGCATTTT.

This chain's CDR3 is CASSYPGLTYEQYF. The CDR3 DNA is TGTGCCAGCAGCTATCCGGGCCTAACCTACGAGCAGTACTTC. J is TRBJ2-7 and V is TRBV7-9; D is unresolved. V lost 4 bases, J lost 2 bases, and 12 bases lay in between. From germline, CDR1 is SEHNR and CDR2 FQNEAQ (reference sequence). The CDR3 covers 14 residues.

V and J are TRBV10-1 and TRBJ2-2; 7 bases are shared with TRBD1. CDR1 and CDR2 (germline): WNHNN, SYGVQD (reference sequence). The V segment lost 7 bases and the J segment 4 bases; nucleotides outside the gene matches: 9. The CDR3 contains 15 residues. The CDR3 DNA is TGCGCCAGCAACCCGGGACAGCGTTTCACCGGGGAGCTGTTTTTT. It codes for CASNPGQRFTGELFF.

The rearrangement joins TRBV10-2 to TRBJ2-1; 9 bases are shared with TRBD2. The CDR3 length is 16 residues. V lost 5 bases, J lost 0 bases, and 5 bases stayed unmatched. Germline V lookup: CDR1 WSHSY, CDR2 SAAADI. The CDR3 protein is CASSRGSGSSYNEQFF. The CDR3 DNA reads as TGCGCCAGCAGTAGAGGTAGCGGGAGCTCCTACAATGAGCAGTTCTTC.

The CDR3 region is CASSITASTDTQYF. Written as DNA, the CDR3 is TGTGCCAGTAGTATAACCGCTAGCACAGATACGCAGTATTTT. The rearrangement joins TRBV19 to TRBJ2-3; no clear D. V was clipped by 2 bases and J by 0 bases, with 6 bases between them. CDR3 length: 14 amino acids. Germline V gene data show CDR1 as LNHDA and CDR2 as SQIVND (reference sequence).